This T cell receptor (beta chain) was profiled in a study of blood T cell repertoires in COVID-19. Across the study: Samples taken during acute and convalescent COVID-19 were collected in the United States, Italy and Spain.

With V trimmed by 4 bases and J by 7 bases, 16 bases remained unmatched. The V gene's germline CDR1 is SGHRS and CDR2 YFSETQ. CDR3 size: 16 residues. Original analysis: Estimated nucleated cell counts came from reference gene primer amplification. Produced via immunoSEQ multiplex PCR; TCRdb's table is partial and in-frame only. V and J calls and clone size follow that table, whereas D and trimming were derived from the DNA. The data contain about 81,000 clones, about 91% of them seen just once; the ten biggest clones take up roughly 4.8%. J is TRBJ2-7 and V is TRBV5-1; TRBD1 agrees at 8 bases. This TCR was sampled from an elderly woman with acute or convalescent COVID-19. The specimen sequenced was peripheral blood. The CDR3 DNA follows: TGCGCCAGCAGCCCCTTTGGACAGGGACGCTTGGATGAGCAGTACTTC. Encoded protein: CASSPFGQGRLDEQYF.